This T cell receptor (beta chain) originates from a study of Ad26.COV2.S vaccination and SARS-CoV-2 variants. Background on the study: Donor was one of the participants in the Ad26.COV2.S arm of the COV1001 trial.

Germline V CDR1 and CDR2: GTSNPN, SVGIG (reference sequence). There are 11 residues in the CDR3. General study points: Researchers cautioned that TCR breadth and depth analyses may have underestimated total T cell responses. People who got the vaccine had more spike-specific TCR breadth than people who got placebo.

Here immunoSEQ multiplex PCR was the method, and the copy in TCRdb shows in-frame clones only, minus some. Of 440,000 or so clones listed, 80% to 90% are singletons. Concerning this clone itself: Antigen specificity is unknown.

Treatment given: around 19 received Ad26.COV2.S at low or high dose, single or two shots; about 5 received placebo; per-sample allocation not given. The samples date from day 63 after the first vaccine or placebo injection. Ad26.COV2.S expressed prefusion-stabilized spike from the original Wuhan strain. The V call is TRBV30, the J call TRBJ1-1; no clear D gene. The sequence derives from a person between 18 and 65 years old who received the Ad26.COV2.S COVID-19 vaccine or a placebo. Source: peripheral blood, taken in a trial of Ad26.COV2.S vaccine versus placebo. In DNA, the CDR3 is TGTGCACGGATGGAACCGGTCGGAGCTTTCTTT. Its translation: CARMEPVGAFF.